This TCR beta chain comes out of a study of tumor and adjacent non-tumor tissue in lung cancer. Study summary: Aged roughly 31 to 85 years, patients included more than nine men and a handful of women with stage I to III disease. Samples averaged approximately 4.2 million productive TCRbeta reads each. Study observations and caveats: Top 100 clones took a larger repertoire share in normal lung.

The library came from three nested PCR rounds adapted from ARM-PCR protocols. Using its own MiXCR run on the multiplex PCR reads, TCRdb lists one record per CDR3 protein. In the table there are approximately 140,000 distinct CDR3 sequences, roughly 70% of which are singletons. This sample's RNA came from whole unsorted tissue. As to this clonotype: Its cognate antigen is unknown. One end of the junction is discordant with germline, which a read error may explain.

CDR1 is LGHNA, CDR2 YNFKEQ, per germline. CDR3 length: 14 amino acids. The sequencing input was lung tumor tissue. This receptor was obtained from a man in his 60s with small cell lung cancer. V gene TRBV4-2 combines with J gene TRBJ2-7, with 9 bases fitting TRBD2. This CDR3 is CASGHSGSRNEQYF. The CDR3 DNA follows: TGTGCCAGCGGCCATAGCGGGAGTAGGAACGAGCAGTACTTT.